The 28 T cell receptor beta chains below come from one sample, sequenced in a study of T cell responses to AZD1222 COVID-19 vaccine. Sequencing used immunoSEQ multiplex PCR; TCRdb keeps in-frame clones, though not all of them. The repertoire holds some 18,000 clones, with 80% to 90% as singletons. Material: peripheral blood, obtained 28 days after the second AZD1222 dose. All receptors come from an adult who received the AZD1222 COVID-19 vaccine.

The V call is TRBV7-2, the J call TRBJ2-7; 7 bases match TRBD1. The CDR3 is made up of 15 amino acids. J lost 3 bases, V lost 5 bases, and 10 bases had no gene match. Germline V gives CDR1 SGHTA, CDR2 FQGNSA. CDR3 sequence: CASSETQGENYEQYF. In nucleotides, the CDR3 is TGTGCCAGCAGCGAGACTCAGGGGGAAAACTACGAGCAGTACTTC. The whole variable domain, filled in from reference TRBV7-2 and TRBJ2-7, reads GAGVSQSPSNKVTEKGKDVELRCDPISGHTALYWYRQSLGQGLEFLIYFQGNSAPDKSGLPSDRFSAERTGGSVSTLTIQRTQQEDSAVYLCASSETQGENYEQYFGPGTRLTVT.

The V and J genes are TRBV7-2 and TRBJ1-5; D remains unclear. CDR3 length: 15 residues. With 2 bases removed from V and 0 bases from J, the gap between germline ends came to 8 bases. Germline V gene lookup returns CDR1 SGHTA and CDR2 FQGNSA. CDR3 bases: TGTGCCAGCAGCTTAAAGTCCTCTAGCAATCAGCCCCAGCATTTT. Protein product: CASSLKSSSNQPQHF.

The chain is built from TRBV5-1 and TRBJ1-2; D not certain. This CDR3 region has 12 residues. The V end was cut by 0 bases, the J end by 8 bases, with 8 bases between. The germline gives CDR1 SGHRS, CDR2 YFSETQ. The CDR3 loop reads CASSLESGGYTF. The CDR3 DNA reads as TGCGCCAGCAGCTTGGAATCAGGAGGCTACACCTTC.

The chain joins TRBV6-5 to TRBJ1-1, with D possibly TRBD1 on 5 matching bases. The CDR3 loop spans 14 amino acids. V was trimmed by 6 bases and J by 1 base, leaving 12 bases between them. Per the germline V gene, CDR1 is MNHEY and CDR2 is SVGAGI. The DNA for the CDR3 is TGTGCCAGCAGGGGGACGGACACGAACACTGAAGCTTTCTTT. It encodes CASRGTDTNTEAFF.

This clone is a singleton in its sample. The chain is built from TRBV19 and TRBJ1-1, with 8 bases that match TRBD1. CDR3 length: 13 amino acids. J was trimmed by 9 bases and V by 5 bases; bases with no gene match: 8. CDR1 LNHDA and CDR2 SQIVND come from the germline V gene (reference sequence). DNA of the CDR3: TGTGCCAGTAGTCTCCGACAGGGGCGCCAAGCTTTCTTT. Protein sequence: CASSLRQGRQAFF.

V gene TRBV10-1 combines with J gene TRBJ1-1; D not certain. The CDR3 contains 13 residues. Trimming removed 7 bases from V and 3 bases from J, with 12 bases in between. In germline, CDR1 is WNHNN, CDR2 SYGVQD (reference sequence). CDR3 region: CASKRDGDTEAFF. CDR3 DNA sequence: TGCGCCAGCAAGAGGGATGGGGACACTGAAGCTTTCTTT.

This chain joins TRBV20-1 and TRBJ1-1; the D is unclear. The CDR3 sequence is 11 residues long. The germline V gene has CDR1 DFQATT and CDR2 SNEGSKA (reference sequence). Trimming left V 5 bases short and J 6 bases short, with 10 bases between. The CDR3 DNA is TGCAGTGCTTTAGGACGTTCTGAAGCTTTCTTT. Translation: CSALGRSEAFF.

This clone has just a few counts. The V gene is TRBV11-2, the J gene TRBJ1-4, with D possibly matching TRBD1 (5 bases). The CDR3 is 12 residues long. Germline CDR1 SGHAT, CDR2 FQNNGV. Trimming left V 5 bases short and J 7 bases short, with 8 bases between. As DNA, the CDR3 is TGTGCCAGCAGCCGAACAGGTGAAAAACTGTTTTTT. This translates into CASSRTGEKLFF.

The chain is built from TRBV7-2 and TRBJ2-3; 13 bases match TRBD2. V dropped 5 bases and J dropped 1; count of bases not matched to a gene: 3. Germline assignment: CDR1 SGHTA and CDR2 FQGNSA. The CDR3 consists of 16 residues. In nucleotides, the CDR3 is TGTGCCAGCAGCCGGACTAGCGGGGGCCGCACAGATACGCAGTATTTT. Amino acids: CASSRTSGGRTDTQYF.

On this clone itself: This sample also contains other DNA sequences that code for the same CDR3. The chain combines TRBV5-1 with TRBJ2-5; no clear D. V was pared by 0 bases and J by 1 base, with 7 bases between. The CDR3 totals 14 residues. CDR1 is SGHRS and CDR2 is YFSETQ in the germline V gene. The CDR3 coding sequence is TGCGCCAGCAGCTTGGGATCAGGCCAAGAGACCCAGTACTTC. It specifies CASSLGSGQETQYF.

This chain uses TRBV7-6 with TRBJ1-3; D possibly corresponds to TRBD1 (6 bases). Trimming removed 6 bases at V and 0 bases at J, with 9 bases between. The CDR3 contains 14 residues. Germline loops: CDR1 SGHVS, CDR2 FNYEAQ. The CDR3 coding sequence is TGTGCCAGCAGTATACAGGGCTCTGGAAACACCATATATTTT. Translating it yields CASSIQGSGNTIYF.

A few counts support this clone. V and J are TRBV11-3 and TRBJ2-1, with D maybe TRBD1 (7 bases). Germline CDR1 SGHNT, CDR2 YENEEA. The V and J ends lost 4 bases and 8 bases respectively, with 24 bases between them. The CDR3 has 17 residues. CDR3 coding DNA: TGTGCCAGCAGCTCCGGCAGGGGGGCTTCAACGTGGGATGAGCAGTTCTTC. It specifies CASSSGRGASTWDEQFF.

This chain uses TRBV25-1 with TRBJ2-3; D remains ambiguous. Trimming cost V 3 bases and J 3 bases, with 10 bases left between them. This CDR3 region has 14 residues. CDR1 and CDR2 (germline): MGHDK, SYGVNS. Here the CDR3 reads CASSDLRSTDTQYF. DNA for the CDR3: TGTGCCAGCAGTGATTTACGGTCTACAGATACGCAGTATTTT.

This chain connects TRBV18 to TRBJ2-2; 7 nucleotides line up with TRBD1. The CDR3 is 15 amino acids. The J segment lost 4 bases and the V segment lost 3 bases, leaving 5 bases of the junction unmatched. The germline V gene has CDR1 KGHSH and CDR2 LQKENI. The CDR3, as DNA: TGTGCCAGCTCACCGATGGCAGGGGGCACCGGGGAGCTGTTTTTT. It specifies CASSPMAGGTGELFF.

This CDR3 reads CASRQRGTEAFF. The CDR3 region has the DNA TGCGCCAGCAGACAGAGGGGCACTGAAGCTTTCTTT. V usage is TRBV5-1 and J usage is TRBJ1-1; D might be TRBD1 (5 bases). CDR1 is SGHRS, CDR2 YFSETQ, per germline. This CDR3 spans 12 amino acids. With 5 bases removed from V and 4 bases from J, the gap between germline ends came to 9 bases.

This sequence joins TRBV4-3 and TRBJ1-1, with a weak D call TRBD1 (6 bases). The CDR3 contains 14 residues. V lost 4 bases and J lost 7, with 16 bases in between. CDR1 and CDR2 (germline): LGHNA, YSLEER. The CDR3 nucleotides read TGCGCCAGCAGCCTGGGGGCCGGGGCGCTTGAAGCTTTCTTT. The encoded protein is CASSLGAGALEAFF.

This chain links TRBV10-3 with TRBJ2-7; TRBD2 matches at 9 bases. CDR1 and CDR2 from the germline V gene are ENHRY and SYGVKD. Trimming at V came to 6 bases and at J to 5 bases, leaving 8 bases not matched to a gene. The CDR3 covers 14 residues. The CDR3 coding sequence is TGTGCCATCAGAGCTAATGAGCGGGGGGACGAGCAGTACTTC. This encodes CAIRANERGDEQYF.

This clone has a single count. V is TRBV19 and J is TRBJ2-1; a weak D match, TRBD2 (5 bases). The CDR3 is 18 amino acids. Trimming stripped 0 bases from V and 0 bases from J, with 15 bases between. Per germline, CDR1 LNHDA and CDR2 SQIVND (reference sequence). This CDR3 is CASSIDPTAAGSYNEQFF. CDR3 sequence (DNA): TGTGCCAGTAGTATAGACCCTACGGCGGCGGGCTCCTACAATGAGCAGTTCTTC.

This clone was observed a single time. The chain uses TRBV18 and TRBJ1-3; unclear D gene. V shed 6 bases and J shed 11 bases, with 17 bases lying between them. CDR3 length: 13 residues. Germline CDR1 and CDR2: KGHSH and LQKENI. CDR3 nucleotides: TGTGCCAGCTCGAATCGGGCGGAGGATGCCATATATTTT. Amino acids: CASSNRAEDAIYF.

The chain carries TRBV5-6 and TRBJ1-1; D gene unclear. CDR1 is SGHDT, CDR2 YYEEEE, per germline. V lost 1 base to trimming and J lost 5 bases, with 9 bases between them. The CDR3 has 13 residues. The CDR3 nucleotides read TGTGCCAGCAGCTTGAGGATAGCAACTGAAGCTTTCTTT. Translated, it gives CASSLRIATEAFF.

This clone has only one observation. The CDR3 region is CASSEQGKPNTEAFF. The CDR3 DNA sequence: TGTGCCAGCAGTGAACAGGGTAAACCGAACACTGAAGCTTTCTTT. V usage is TRBV2 and J usage is TRBJ1-1, with D perhaps TRBD1 (5 bases). Trimming stripped 2 bases from V and 1 base from J, with 11 bases between. Germline assignment: CDR1 SNHLY and CDR2 FYNNEI. The CDR3 has 15 amino acids.

The J gene is TRBJ1-1, the V gene TRBV18; no clear D. This CDR3 is 16 amino acids long. Trimming stripped 0 bases from V and 4 bases from J, with 15 bases between. The germline gives CDR1 KGHSH, CDR2 LQKENI. The CDR3 here is CASSPPGDFMSTEAFF. The CDR3, as DNA: TGTGCCAGCTCACCACCGGGTGATTTCATGAGCACTGAAGCTTTCTTT. The full variable domain, its missing parts supplied by reference TRBV18 and TRBJ1-1, is NAGVMQNPRHLVRRRGQEARLRCSPMKGHSHVYWYRQLPEEGLKFMVYLQKENIIDESGMPKERFSAEFPKEGPSILRIQQVVRGDSAAYFCASSPPGDFMSTEAFFGQGTRLTVV.

This chain links TRBV30 with TRBJ2-1; TRBD1 is a possible D gene (5 bases). The CDR3 is made up of 13 amino acids. V was pared by 0 bases and J by 4 bases, with 7 bases between. Germline CDR1 and CDR2: GTSNPN and SVGIG (reference sequence). The CDR3: CAWSVRQYNEQFF. The CDR3 bases are TGTGCCTGGAGTGTACGACAGTACAATGAGCAGTTCTTC.

This chain joins TRBV7-2 and TRBJ2-7, with D perhaps matching TRBD1 (5 bases). Germline values: CDR1 SGHTA, CDR2 FQGNSA. The CDR3 covers 18 residues. Trimming shortened V by 0 bases and J by 1 base, and 19 bases separated the two germline ends. CDR3 protein: CASSLALGRVANSYEQYF. In DNA form, the CDR3 reads TGTGCCAGCAGCTTAGCATTGGGCAGGGTGGCGAATTCCTACGAGCAGTACTTC.

The chain is built from TRBV9 and TRBJ2-1; D remains ambiguous. In germline, CDR1 is SGDLS, CDR2 YYNGEE. This CDR3 has 13 amino acids. Trimming took 3 bases from V and 4 from J, leaving 8 bases between them. CDR3: CASSARSYNEQFF. The CDR3 region has the DNA TGTGCCAGCAGCGCCCGGAGTTACAATGAGCAGTTCTTC. Combining the CDR3 with reference TRBV9 and TRBJ2-1 gives the whole variable domain DSGVTQTPKHLITATGQRVTLRCSPRSGDLSVYWYQQSLDQGLQFLIQYYNGEERAKGNILERFSAQQFPDLHSELNLSSLELGDSALYFCASSARSYNEQFFGPGTRLTVL.

CDR3 sequence reads: CASSTGQHMNTEAFF. As DNA, the CDR3 is TGTGCCAGCAGCACGGGACAGCATATGAACACTGAAGCTTTCTTT. The V call is TRBV9, the J call TRBJ1-1; the match to TRBD1 covers 7 bases. CDR1 is SGDLS, CDR2 YYNGEE, per germline. V was clipped by 4 bases and J by 0 bases; unmatched bases: 6. This CDR3 has 15 residues.

The chain is built from TRBV19 and TRBJ2-2; 9 bases agree with TRBD1. This CDR3 is 17 amino acids long. CDR1 and CDR2 (germline): LNHDA, SQIVND (reference sequence). Trimming removed 5 bases from V and 6 bases from J; junction bases left unmatched: 13. The CDR3 nucleotides read TGTGCCAGTAGTGCGGCTTCCGGGACAGGGCCCCCCGGGGAGCTGTTTTTT. Its translation is CASSAASGTGPPGELFF. Variable domain in full (rest from reference TRBV19 and TRBJ2-2): DGGITQSPKYLFRKEGQNVTLSCEQNLNHDAMYWYRQDPGQGLRLIYYSQIVNDFQKGDIAEGYSVSREKKESFPLTVTSAQKNPTAFYLCASSAASGTGPPGELFFGEGSRLTVL.

The CDR3 reads CASRLTHGYQETQYF. The CDR3 DNA sequence: TGTGCCAGCAGGTTGACCCACGGGTATCAAGAGACCCAGTACTTC. The chain combines TRBV6-5 with TRBJ2-5; D is undetermined. Germline lookup yields CDR1 MNHEY and CDR2 SVGAGI. Deletions cut 6 bases from V and 2 bases from J, with 16 bases between. CDR3 length: 15 amino acids.